The 3 T cell receptor beta chains listed next were all sequenced from one sample in a study of regulatory T cells in long-lasting Graves disease. Noted time point: persistent/refractory GD, antithyroid drugs over 5 years with positive TRAb. The authors made the TCR library using RNA they extracted from PBMCs. Arm-PCR of CDR3 regions with iRepertoire HTBI primers generated TCR beta libraries. Each CDR3 protein is one row after TCRdb ran MiXCR on the multiplex PCR reads. This table has about 470,000 distinct CDR3 sequences, around 20% appearing once. Sequencing was performed on peripheral blood mononuclear cells (PBMCs), taken when the disease was refractory, from a patient treated with antithyroid drugs. The receptors stem from a female donor with Graves disease.

The rearrangement joins TRBV15 to TRBJ1-5; maybe TRBD1 (5 bases). With 2 bases removed from V and 6 bases from J, the gap between germline ends came to 23 bases. The CDR3 is 18 residues long. The germline V gene has CDR1 LNHNV and CDR2 YYDKDF (reference sequence). The CDR3 sequence: CATSRTGTERVGTQPQHF. In nucleotides, the CDR3 is TGTGCCACCAGCAGAACGGGGACGGAAAGAGTAGGCACTCAGCCCCAGCATTTT.

The rearrangement joins TRBV7-3 to TRBJ2-7; 10 bases fit TRBD1. Germline CDR1 SGHTA, CDR2 FQGTGA. CDR3 length: 16 residues. With V trimmed by 5 bases and J by 3 bases, 10 bases remained unmatched. In DNA form, the CDR3 reads TGTGCCAGCAGCCTCCAACCGGGACAGGGGAGCTACGAGCAGTACTTC. This sequence encodes CASSLQPGQGSYEQYF.

This clonotype is deemed medium-sized. The chain recombines TRBV2 with TRBJ1-5; TRBD1 agrees at 9 bases. The length of the CDR3 is 15 residues. In germline, CDR1 is SNHLY, CDR2 FYNNEI. Trimming at V came to 6 bases and at J to 5 bases, leaving 8 bases not matched to a gene. For the CDR3, the DNA is TGTGCCAGCAGGTCGGGACAGGGAGGCCATCAGCCCCAGCATTTT. Protein product: CASRSGQGGHQPQHF.